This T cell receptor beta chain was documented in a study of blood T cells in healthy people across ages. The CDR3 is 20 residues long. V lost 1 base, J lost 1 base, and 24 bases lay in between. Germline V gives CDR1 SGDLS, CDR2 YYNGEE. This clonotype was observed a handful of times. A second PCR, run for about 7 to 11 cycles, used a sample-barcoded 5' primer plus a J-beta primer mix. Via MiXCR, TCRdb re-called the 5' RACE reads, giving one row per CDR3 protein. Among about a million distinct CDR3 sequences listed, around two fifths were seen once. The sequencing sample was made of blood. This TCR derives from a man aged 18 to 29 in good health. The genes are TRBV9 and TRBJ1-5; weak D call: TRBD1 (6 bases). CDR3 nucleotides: TGTGCCAGCAGCGTACCCTCCCAGGGGACTGAGAGGGTAAGCAATCAGCCCCAGCATTTT. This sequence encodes CASSVPSQGTERVSNQPQHF. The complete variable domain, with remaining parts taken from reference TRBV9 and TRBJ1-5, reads DSGVTQTPKHLITATGQRVTLRCSPRSGDLSVYWYQQSLDQGLQFLIQYYNGEERAKGNILERFSAQQFPDLHSELNLSSLELGDSALYFCASSVPSQGTERVSNQPQHFGDGTRLSIL.